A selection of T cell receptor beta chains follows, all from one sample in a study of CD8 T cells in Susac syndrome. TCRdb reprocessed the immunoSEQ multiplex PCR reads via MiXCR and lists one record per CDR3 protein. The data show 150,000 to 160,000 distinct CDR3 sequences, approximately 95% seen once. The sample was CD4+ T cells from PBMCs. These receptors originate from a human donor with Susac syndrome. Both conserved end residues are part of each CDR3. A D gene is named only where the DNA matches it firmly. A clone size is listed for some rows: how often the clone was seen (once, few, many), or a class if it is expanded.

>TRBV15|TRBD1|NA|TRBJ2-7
CATTLGQGYEQYF
TGTGCCACCACCCTAGGACAGGGGTACGAGCAGTACTTC
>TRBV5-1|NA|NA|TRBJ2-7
CASSLAPGSYEQYF
TGCGCCAGCAGCTTGGCCCCAGGGTCCTACGAGCAGTACTTC
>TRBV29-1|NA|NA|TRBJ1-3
CSVDRGNTIYF
TGCAGCGTTGACCGAGGAAACACCATATATTTT
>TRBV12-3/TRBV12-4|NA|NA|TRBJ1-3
CASSLFRDSGNTIYF
TGTGCCAGCAGTTTATTCAGGGATTCAGGAAACACCATATATTTT
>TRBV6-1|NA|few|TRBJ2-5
CASSHGSGPSGTQYF
TGTGCCAGCAGCCATGGCTCTGGACCATCAGGGACCCAGTACTTC
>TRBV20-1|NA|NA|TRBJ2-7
CSASGLLRGPAF
TGCAGTGCTAGCGGGCTCTTGCGGGGGCCCGCGTTC
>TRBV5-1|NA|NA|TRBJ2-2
CASSHDTSLNTGELFF
TGCGCCAGCAGCCACGACACCTCTCTGAACACCGGGGAGCTGTTTTTT
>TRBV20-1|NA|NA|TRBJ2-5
CSAGTTWKETQYF
TGCAGTGCCGGCACGACTTGGAAAGAGACCCAGTACTTC
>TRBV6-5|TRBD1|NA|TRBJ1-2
CASSPRQGRYGYTF
TGTGCCAGCAGTCCTCGACAGGGAAGGTATGGCTACACCTTC
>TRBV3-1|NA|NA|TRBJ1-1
CASSPGTAYTEAFF
TGTGCCAGCAGCCCCGGGACGGCGTACACTGAAGCTTTCTTT
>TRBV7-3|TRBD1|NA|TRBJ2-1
CASSLGTDYNEQFF
TGTGCCAGCAGCTTAGGGACAGACTACAATGAGCAGTTCTTC
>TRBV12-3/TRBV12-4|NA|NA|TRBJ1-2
CASSPGRDRTF
TGTGCCAGCAGCCCCGGGAGGGACCGGACCTTC
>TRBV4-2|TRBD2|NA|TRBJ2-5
CASSPTGGGTQETQYF
TGTGCCAGCAGCCCGACCGGCGGGGGGACACAAGAGACCCAGTACTTC
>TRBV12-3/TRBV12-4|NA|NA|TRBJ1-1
CASNSGRLEAFF
TGTGCCAGCAATTCGGGCCGCCTAGAAGCTTTCTTT
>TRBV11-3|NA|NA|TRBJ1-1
CASSPTANTEAFF
TGTGCCAGCAGCCCGACAGCGAACACTGAAGCTTTCTTT
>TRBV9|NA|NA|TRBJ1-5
CASSVTSNQPQHF
TGTGCCAGCAGCGTGACTAGCAATCAGCCCCAGCATTTT
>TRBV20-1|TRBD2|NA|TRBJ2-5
CSGLRDRAGGLETQYF
TGCAGTGGTCTTCGAGACCGAGCGGGGGGCCTAGAGACCCAGTACTTC
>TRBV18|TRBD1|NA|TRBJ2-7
CASSEDRGQTYEQYF
TGTGCCAGCTCAGAAGACAGGGGGCAAACCTACGAGCAGTACTTC
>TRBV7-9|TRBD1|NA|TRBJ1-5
CASSSGTGGNQPQHF
TGTGCCAGCAGCTCTGGGACAGGAGGCAATCAGCCCCAGCATTTT
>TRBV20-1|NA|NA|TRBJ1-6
CSARARGSPLHF
TGCAGTGCTAGGGCCCGGGGTTCACCCCTCCACTTT
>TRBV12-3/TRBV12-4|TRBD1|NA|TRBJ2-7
CASSRDRGNEQYF
TGTGCCAGCAGTCGGGACAGGGGAAACGAGCAGTACTTC
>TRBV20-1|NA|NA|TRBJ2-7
CSANRGEVYEQYF
TGCAGTGCTAACAGAGGGGAGGTCTACGAGCAGTACTTC
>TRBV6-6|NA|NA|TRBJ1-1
CASSYSWGTEAFF
TGTGCCAGCAGTTACTCATGGGGCACTGAAGCTTTCTTT
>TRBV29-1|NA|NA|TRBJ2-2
CSVVVRLGAGELFF
TGCAGCGTTGTGGTTCGACTGGGGGCCGGGGAGCTGTTTTTT
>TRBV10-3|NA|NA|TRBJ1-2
CAISPGPPNGYTF
TGTGCCATCAGTCCGGGACCTCCTAATGGCTACACCTTC
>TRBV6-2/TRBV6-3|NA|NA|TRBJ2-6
CASSVAGNSGANVLTF
TGTGCCAGCAGTGTAGCCGGAAACTCTGGGGCCAACGTCCTGACTTTC
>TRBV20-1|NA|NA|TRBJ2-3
CSAYRTDTQYF
TGCAGTGCGTATCGCACAGATACGCAGTATTTT
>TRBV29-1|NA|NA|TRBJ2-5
CSVFGIQFGETQYF
TGCAGCGTTTTCGGCATACAATTCGGGGAGACCCAGTACTTC
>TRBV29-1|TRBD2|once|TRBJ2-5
CSVVTSGGTYQETQYF
TGCAGCGTTGTGACTAGCGGGGGGACGTACCAAGAGACCCAGTACTTC
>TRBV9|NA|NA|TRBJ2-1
CASSVESGRKKVF
TGTGCCAGCAGCGTAGAGTCAGGCCGAAAAAAGGTCTTC
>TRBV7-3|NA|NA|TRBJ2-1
CASSQASSSYNEQFF
TGTGCCAGCAGCCAGGCGTCCTCCTCCTACAATGAGCAGTTCTTC